Included here is one T cell receptor (beta chain) sequence, with context. This clone was counted a few times. No base quality values were provided; no much bigger clone lies one nucleotide off. These data are taken from a study of human CD4 T cells and Enterobacteriaceae (dated by TCRdb to 2020 to 2022). Context from the whole study: E. coli, K. pneumoniae, E. aerogenes, S. flexneri, S. sonnei, S. typhimurium and S. aureus served as the stimulating bacteria and were heat-inactivated after culture.

V loses 1 base of germline sequence and J loses 4 bases, and the interval between the two ends is 11 bases. Including the terminal cysteine and phenylalanine, the CDR3 comprises 13 residues. Of the read, only the CDR3 DNA is kept; its 39 bases are in frame from base 1. CDR1 and CDR2 are drawn from the germline V gene (reference sequence): GTSNPN, SVGIG. Survey-level sequencing, with a detection sensitivity of one cell in 40,000, was applied to the CFSE-low antigen-reactive cultures. The QIAamp DNA Micro Kit was used to extract genomic DNA from cell pellets, and spectrophotometry was used to check the quantity and purity of the genomic DNA. Amplification of TCR Vbeta CDR3 regions was performed with the immunoSEQ multiplex PCR assay. The Illumina HiSeq platform was used to sequence the amplicons. The retrieved sequences were 87 nucleotides in length and included the CDR3 region. In the source study's methods: A clonotype was defined as a unique productive TCR Vbeta nucleotide sequence, quantified by productive template frequency from ImmunoSEQ Analyzer V3.0. Expanded clonotypes were defined by a threshold at the top 5th percentile of each frequency-ranked repertoire. Repertoire overlap was calculated as Chao-Jaccard using the R package fossil and displayed by nonmetric multidimensional scaling using the R package MASS. TCRdb re-hosts the immuneACCESS table, in-frame sequences only. Its copies lack some clones; in the studies checked, an unresolved V gene accounts for under half of them, and the cause for the rest is not known. V, J and clone size are those of that table, while D and trimming were read from the DNA. The sample table holds about 1,100 clones, of which roughly a third were seen once. The ten largest account for around a third of the sample.

Results and caveats for the whole study, not just this receptor: Enterobacteriaceae-reactive repertoires co-clustered together and were polyclonal, yet held fewer clonotypes than S. aureus- or M. tuberculosis-reactive repertoires. Clonotypes shared across Enterobacteriaceae cultures made up 26-49% of unique rearrangements but about 66-93% of templates; sharing with control bacteria was rare.

After 6-7 days, proliferating activated T cells were FACS-sorted as CFSE-low CD25+ ICOS+ cells. Sorted memory CD4+ T cells were CFSE-labeled and cultured at a 2:1 ratio with irradiated autologous monocytes pulsed with antigen. Memory CD4+ T cells, defined as all CD4+ cells except CD45RA+CCR7+CD95- naive cells, were FACS-sorted on a FACSAria III to over 95% purity. Healthy donor blood was obtained from blood donation centers in Switzerland. Total CD4+ T cells and monocytes were enriched by positive selection with CD4 and CD14 magnetic microbeads. CD8+, CD14+, CD16+, CD56+, CD19+ and CD25-bright cells were excluded before sorting. The bacteria were heat-inactivated at 60 degrees C for approximately 2 hours and added at two particles per monocyte, and M. tuberculosis lysate was used at 3 ug/ml. The TCR Vbeta genes were sequenced from CFSE-low memory CD4+ T cells that had proliferated after primary stimulation with Enterobacteriaceae or with control bacteria. Each bacteria-reactive repertoire was analyzed in two to four different donors across two independent experiments. Ficoll-Paque Plus was used to isolate peripheral blood mononuclear cells from donor blood.

The V gene is TRBV30 and the J gene is TRBJ2-7; the D gene is perhaps TRBD1, from 5 matching bases. Sequences were obtained from bacteria-reactive CD4+ T cells grown in culture. The sample's cell subset or site label, decoded: CFSE-low proliferating memory CD4 T cells sorted after in vitro stimulation with a heat-inactivated bacterium or M. tuberculosis lysate. The source is a human donor in good health. The nucleotides read TGTGCCTGGAGTGCAGGGCCCAGGTACGAGCAGTACTTC. The translation is CAWSAGPRYEQYF.